Listed here are 24 T cell receptor beta chains from one sample, sequenced in a study of T cells in Graves' hyperthyroidism and ophthalmopathy. Amplified TCR beta CDR3 regions came from RNA transcripts. An initial round of RT-PCR targeting the TCR CDR3 relied on the HTBI primer set. MiXCR, run by TCRdb on the multiplex PCR reads, gives a single entry per CDR3 protein. The repertoire has 610,000 or so distinct CDR3 sequences, around 42% of them found once; the top ten carry about 7.8%. Specimen: peripheral blood or thyroid tissue (not recorded which). The receptor set was obtained from a woman aged 18-29 years with Graves' hyperthyroidism.

This clonotype was counted a few times. V usage is TRBV29-1 and J usage is TRBJ1-2; no definite D call. Deletions cut 8 bases from V and 5 bases from J, with 9 bases between. Germline V gives CDR1 SQVTM, CDR2 ANQGSEA. This CDR3 has 10 amino acids. CDR3 DNA sequence: TGCAGCCAAGATTCGTATGGCTACACCTTC. It translates to CSQDSYGYTF.

Notes on this clonotype: Relative to the germline gene, one junction end is altered; a read error may explain this. The chain recombines TRBV24-1 with TRBJ1-5; D perhaps matches TRBD1 (6 bases). Germline V lookup: CDR1 KGHDR, CDR2 SFDVKD. The CDR3 has 9 residues. CDR3: CATSDSTGF. The CDR3 bases are TGTGCCACCAGTGATTCCACAGGGTTT.

In its sample, this clonotype was seen once. The CDR3 sequence is CAIRGQGPGANVLTF. The DNA for the CDR3 is TGTGCCATCAGAGGACAGGGACCTGGGGCCAACGTCCTGACTTTC. The rearrangement links TRBV10-3 to TRBJ2-6; 8 bases are shared with TRBD1. The CDR3 runs to 15 residues. Germline V lookup: CDR1 ENHRY, CDR2 SYGVKD. After removal of 6 bases from V and 2 bases from J, the junction contained 3 bases not matched to a gene.

The rearrangement joins TRBV10-2 to TRBJ2-7; no reliable D call. This CDR3 region has 15 residues. The germline V gene encodes CDR1 WSHSY and CDR2 SAAADI. V lost 0 bases and J 5 bases, leaving 14 bases between the germline ends. DNA of the CDR3: TGCGCCAGCAGTGAGTCGGGTGGAAGAGGCAACGAGCAGTACTTC. It specifies CASSESGGRGNEQYF.

This clonotype was found many times. The chain couples TRBV6-6 to TRBJ2-7; 7 bases are a match to TRBD2. V trimming: 0 bases; J trimming: 7 bases; junction bases outside the gene matches: 9. This CDR3 region has 15 residues. Germline V gene lookup returns CDR1 MNHNY and CDR2 SVGAGI (reference sequence). The DNA for the CDR3 is TGTGCCAGCAGTTACTCAGCGGCAGGGCGGGGGGAGCAGTACTTC. As protein: CASSYSAAGRGEQYF.

The chain recombines TRBV6-5 with TRBJ2-7; tentative D call: TRBD1 (6 bases). Germline CDR1 and CDR2: MNHEY and SVGAGI. Between the trimmed V and J ends, which lost 0 bases and 3 bases, there was a span of 12 bases. CDR3 length equals 15 residues. The CDR3 region is CASSYSIRGSYEQYF. CDR3 bases: TGTGCCAGCAGTTACTCGATCAGGGGCAGCTACGAGCAGTACTTC.

The V and J genes are TRBV20-1 and TRBJ2-3; 13 bases fit TRBD2. V dropped 3 bases and J dropped 9; count of bases not matched to a gene: 6. This CDR3 is 14 amino acids long. Germline CDR1 is DFQATT and CDR2 is SNEGSKA (reference sequence). The CDR3 loop reads CSASEGLAGLTQYF. The CDR3, as DNA: TGCAGTGCTAGTGAGGGACTAGCGGGATTGACGCAGTATTTT.

This clonotype is a singleton in its sample. The J gene is TRBJ2-7, the V gene TRBV7-2, with TRBD1 matching 8 bases. Germline-derived CDR1 and CDR2 are SGHTA and FQGNSA. The CDR3 loop spans 12 amino acids. J lost 7 bases, V lost 6 bases, and 5 bases had no gene match. The CDR3 coding sequence is TGTGCCAGCAGAAAAAGGGACAGGGAGCAGTACTTC. Encoded protein: CASRKRDREQYF.

This clonotype occurred many times. The CDR3 region is CASSELWAGTETQYF. CDR3 DNA: TGTGCCAGCAGTGAATTATGGGCCGGGACGGAGACCCAGTACTTC. The gene calls are TRBV6-1 and TRBJ2-5, with D perhaps TRBD1 or TRBD2 (5 bases each). Per the germline V gene, CDR1 is MNHNS and CDR2 is SASEGT. Trimming took off 2 bases at V and 5 bases at J, with 15 bases between the two ends. The length of the CDR3 is 15 residues.

This clonotype was counted many times. This chain uses TRBV12-3 or TRBV12-4 with TRBJ1-2; D remains unclear. The CDR3 totals 14 residues. The germline V and J ends were trimmed by 7 bases and 4 bases, with 16 bases remaining between them. The CDR3 region is CASILESGFYGYTF. The CDR3 nucleotides read TGTGCCAGCATCCTGGAGTCAGGCTTCTATGGCTACACCTTC.

In this sample, this clonotype turned up once. This chain links TRBV7-9 with TRBJ1-1, with 8 bases lining up with TRBD1. V lost 1 base to trimming and J lost 5 bases; unmatched junction nucleotides: 6. Looked up from germline, CDR1 is SEHNR and CDR2 is FQNEAQ (reference sequence). The CDR3 has 15 amino acids. The CDR3 region is CASSLGQGRVTEAFF. The CDR3 region has the DNA TGTGCCAGCAGCTTAGGACAGGGGCGCGTTACTGAAGCTTTCTTT.

The chain uses TRBV20-1 and TRBJ2-7, with 8 bases lining up with TRBD1. From germline, CDR1 is DFQATT and CDR2 SNEGSKA (reference sequence). With 1 base clipped from V and 1 base from J, the junction kept 3 bases outside the gene matches. There are 14 residues in the CDR3. CDR3 sequence (DNA): TGCAGTGCTAGAGCTGGGACAGGATCCTACGAGCAGTACTTC. It encodes CSARAGTGSYEQYF.

V gene TRBV20-1 combines with J gene TRBJ1-1; 9 bases align to TRBD1. The CDR3 is 12 residues long. The germline V gene encodes CDR1 DFQATT and CDR2 SNEGSKA (reference sequence). J lost 6 bases, V lost 5 bases, and 4 bases had no gene match. CDR3 in amino acids: CSAGTGSSEAFF. CDR3 sequence (DNA): TGCAGTGCTGGGACAGGGAGCTCTGAAGCTTTCTTT.

The chain is built from TRBV6-5 and TRBJ2-7; TRBD2 matches at 7 bases. This CDR3 region has 13 residues. CDR1 and CDR2 (germline): MNHEY, SVGAGI. With V trimmed by 5 bases and J by 3 bases, 4 bases remained unmatched. CDR3 sequence (DNA): TGTGCCAGCAGTCACGGGGGGTTCTACGAGCAGTACTTC. Its translation is CASSHGGFYEQYF.

The rearrangement links TRBV7-9 to TRBJ1-2; D uncertain. The germline gives CDR1 SEHNR, CDR2 FQNEAQ (reference sequence). The CDR3 runs 13 residues. V was trimmed by 3 bases and J by 7 bases, leaving 12 bases between them. In DNA form, the CDR3 reads TGTGCCAGCAGCTTGAGTCAGGTGGTTGGCTACACCTTC. Translating gives CASSLSQVVGYTF.

The rearrangement uses TRBV10-3 and TRBJ1-2; 7 bases align to TRBD1. The CDR3 has 14 residues. Looked up from germline, CDR1 is ENHRY and CDR2 is SYGVKD. J was trimmed by 8 bases and V by 3 bases; bases with no gene match: 9. The CDR3 loop is CAISERTGSFGYTF. CDR3 bases: TGTGCCATCAGTGAAAGGACAGGTTCCTTCGGCTACACCTTC.

For this clonotype: A read error may produce the germline difference seen at one junction end. This chain joins TRBV7-3 and TRBJ2-1; D is possibly TRBD2 (6 bases). The CDR3 spans 13 residues. In germline, CDR1 is SGHTA, CDR2 FQGTGA. The CDR3 DNA follows: TGTGCCGGCAGCAGCTCTCCGGGGGATGAGCAGTTCTTC. Protein: CAGSSSPGDEQFF.

Regarding this clonotype: A much larger clone lies a single base off, so this may be a read error. V and J are TRBV6-1 and TRBJ1-1; D not certain. The CDR3 has 13 amino acids. The V gene's germline CDR1 is MNHNS and CDR2 SASEGT. The CDR3 coding sequence is TGTGCCTGCAGACCCAGCCAGAACACTGAAGCTTTCTTT. Protein sequence: CACRPSQNTEAFF.

The chain links TRBV7-8 to TRBJ2-5; 9 nucleotides match TRBD2. This CDR3 is 11 amino acids long. The junction had 4 bases not matched to a gene; V was cut back by 4 bases and J by 13 bases. In germline, CDR1 is SGHVS, CDR2 FQNEAQ. This chain's CDR3 is CASSSSAGGYF. DNA of the CDR3: TGTGCCAGCAGCTCATCAGCGGGAGGGTACTTC.

Comments on this clonotype: This could be a read error, since a much larger clone is one nucleotide away. The J gene is TRBJ1-2, the V gene TRBV2; a possible D gene is TRBD1 (5 bases). V gave up 6 bases and J gave up 7 bases, with 18 bases separating them. This CDR3 has 14 residues. Germline CDR1 is SNHLY and CDR2 is FYNNEI. CDR3 amino acids: CASREDGGRGGYTF. CDR3 nucleotide sequence: TGTGCCAGCAGAGAGGACGGTGGAAGGGGTGGCTACACCTTC. Full variable domain (rest looked up from reference TRBV2 and TRBJ1-2): EPEVTQTPSHQVTQMGQEVILRCVPISNHLYFYWYRQILGQKVEFLVSFYNNEISEKSEIFDDQFSVERPDGSNFTLKIRSTKLEDSAMYFCASREDGGRGGYTFGSGTRLTVV.

The chain joins TRBV7-2 to TRBJ1-2; D ambiguous. Germline V gene data show CDR1 as SGHTA and CDR2 as FQGNSA. V was cut by 1 base and J by 4 bases, with 13 bases left in between. The CDR3 loop spans 15 amino acids. The CDR3 sequence is CASSLGGGIGYGYTF. CDR3 bases: TGTGCCAGCAGCTTAGGAGGTGGGATCGGCTATGGCTACACCTTC. The full variable domain, rest sourced from reference TRBV7-2 and TRBJ1-2, is GAGVSQSPSNKVTEKGKDVELRCDPISGHTALYWYRQSLGQGLEFLIYFQGNSAPDKSGLPSDRFSAERTGGSVSTLTIQRTQQEDSAVYLCASSLGGGIGYGYTFGSGTRLTVV.

This clonotype was detected many times. The rearrangement uses TRBV20-1 and TRBJ2-7; weak D call: TRBD2 (5 bases). In germline, CDR1 is DFQATT, CDR2 SNEGSKA (reference sequence). The CDR3 totals 13 residues. Trimming cost V 2 bases and J 0 bases, with 8 bases left between them. Written as DNA, the CDR3 is TGCAGTGCTAGACTGGGGAGCTCCTACGAGCAGTACTTC. It specifies CSARLGSSYEQYF.

This chain uses TRBV2 with TRBJ2-1, with D possibly being TRBD1 (6 bases). V dropped 3 bases and J dropped 6 bases, with 15 bases sitting between them. This CDR3 has 15 amino acids. CDR1 SNHLY and CDR2 FYNNEI come from the germline V gene. CDR3 DNA: TGTGCCAGCAGTGAGGACAGATCTTCACTCAATGAGCAGTTCTTC. Translating gives CASSEDRSSLNEQFF.

This clonotype was detected ten times or more. V gene TRBV20-1 combines with J gene TRBJ2-5; D is perhaps TRBD1 (6 bases). V was shortened by 6 bases and J by 8 bases, with 16 bases between the two germline ends. Germline V gene sequence: CDR1 DFQATT, CDR2 SNEGSKA (reference sequence). This CDR3 region has 12 residues. CDR3 in amino acids: CSARGQLGTQYF. The CDR3 region has the DNA TGCAGTGCCCGAGGACAGCTCGGTACCCAGTACTTC.